Each of the 4 T cell receptor beta chains below was sequenced from the same sample in a study of OX40 agonist ivuxolimab in advanced cancers. Clones were read by immunoSEQ multiplex PCR, and TCRdb kept only the in-frame ones, dropping some. This table holds 60,000 to 85,000 clones, roughly four fifths found once. The sequencing used CD4+ or CD8+ T cells sorted from blood, collected in a trial of the OX40 agonist ivuxolimab. The origin of the receptors is an adult with an advanced solid tumor such as melanoma, head and neck, liver or kidney cancer.

J is TRBJ1-2 and V is TRBV7-2; D is unclear. The CDR3 has 14 residues. Germline loops: CDR1 SGHTA, CDR2 FQGNSA. V lost 1 base, J lost 0 bases, and 6 bases lay in between. The CDR3 is CASSLETANYGYTF. In DNA, the CDR3 is TGTGCCAGCAGCTTAGAGACGGCTAACTATGGCTACACCTTC.

The chain uses TRBV7-9 and TRBJ2-7; D remains ambiguous. Germline V lookup: CDR1 SEHNR, CDR2 FQNEAQ (reference sequence). Trimming stripped 4 bases from V and 0 bases from J, with 7 bases between. This CDR3 comprises 13 residues. For the CDR3, the DNA is TGTGCCAGCAGCTCCACGGACTCCTACGAGCAGTACTTC. The encoded protein is CASSSTDSYEQYF.

V is TRBV28 and J is TRBJ2-7; TRBD2 agrees at 12 bases. CDR3 length equals 17 residues. The germline gives CDR1 MDHEN, CDR2 SYDVKM. V lost 4 bases, J lost 3 bases, and 10 bases stayed unmatched. This CDR3 reads CASSSSGGGGRLYEQYF. CDR3 coding DNA: TGTGCCAGCAGTTCTAGCGGGGGGGGCGGCAGGCTCTACGAGCAGTACTTC.

The V call is TRBV30, the J call TRBJ2-3; 7 nucleotides match TRBD1. After removal of 4 bases from V and 1 base from J, the junction contained 2 bases not matched to a gene. The CDR3 has 13 amino acids. Germline loops: CDR1 GTSNPN, CDR2 SVGIG (reference sequence). CDR3: CAWTGGGTDTQYF. CDR3 DNA: TGTGCCTGGACAGGGGGTGGCACAGATACGCAGTATTTT. Full variable domain (outside the CDR3, taken from reference TRBV30 and TRBJ2-3): SQTIHQWPATLVQPVGSPLSLECTVEGTSNPNLYWYRQAAGRGLQLLFYSVGIGQISSEVPQNLSASRPQDRQFILSSKKLLLSDSGFYLCAWTGGGTDTQYFGPGTRLTVL.